The next 27 T cell receptor beta chains were all read from a single sample in a study of blood T cell repertoires in COVID-19. Method: immunoSEQ multiplex PCR; TCRdb's copy keeps in-frame clones and lacks some. The sample shows under 350,000 clones, over 75% of them seen only once. Sequences were obtained from peripheral blood. The receptor source for this set is a human donor in a cohort sampled during active COVID-19.

The V and J genes are TRBV6-4 and TRBJ2-7, with 7 bases lining up with TRBD2. Germline loops: CDR1 MRHNA, CDR2 SNTAGT. The CDR3 spans 17 residues. The junction had 12 bases not matched to a gene; V was cut back by 0 bases and J by 4 bases. CDR3 nucleotides: TGTGCCAGCAGTGACTCGGAAGCCGCGGGAGAAGGATACGAGCAGTACTTC. Translation gives CASSDSEAAGEGYEQYF.

This chain links TRBV5-8 with TRBJ2-5; 8 bases line up with TRBD2. The CDR3 runs 15 residues. Germline CDR1 reads SGHTS; CDR2 reads YDEGEE. Trimming removed 4 bases from V and 4 bases from J; junction bases left unmatched: 9. The CDR3 nucleotides read TGTGCCAGCAGCCCCTCCGGACTAGCATCAGAGACCCAGTACTTC. Encoded protein: CASSPSGLASETQYF.

The CDR3 reads CASSVRDFGEQFF. CDR3 in DNA: TGTGCCAGCAGCGTCCGGGACTTTGGTGAGCAGTTCTTC. The rearrangement uses TRBV9 and TRBJ2-1, with D perhaps matching TRBD2 (6 bases). Trimming pared 2 bases from V and 9 bases from J, leaving 12 bases between. The V gene's germline CDR1 is SGDLS and CDR2 YYNGEE. The CDR3 consists of 13 residues.

This clone was found a few times. The chain recombines TRBV14 with TRBJ2-7, with D perhaps TRBD1 (6 bases). V lost 4 bases and J 4 bases, leaving 11 bases between the germline ends. Germline lookup yields CDR1 SGHDN and CDR2 FVKESK. This CDR3 is 13 amino acids long. The CDR3 DNA reads as TGTGCCAGCAGCCTCCAACAGGGATACGAGCAGTACTTC. Its protein is CASSLQQGYEQYF.

There are a few counts of this clone. The chain employs TRBV15 and TRBJ2-4, with D possibly being TRBD1 (6 bases). Germline V gene data show CDR1 as LNHNV and CDR2 as YYDKDF (reference sequence). This CDR3 has 16 amino acids. V was cut by 1 base and J by 2 bases, with 12 bases left in between. CDR3 residues: CATSRGQDFTKNIQYF. CDR3 coding DNA: TGTGCCACCAGCAGAGGACAGGATTTTACCAAAAACATTCAGTACTTC. Variable domain in full (rest from reference TRBV15 and TRBJ2-4): DAMVIQNPRYQVTQFGKPVTLSCSQTLNHNVMYWYQQKSSQAPKLLFHYYDKDFNNEADTPDNFQSRRPNTSFCFLDIRSPGLGDTAMYLCATSRGQDFTKNIQYFGAGTRLSVL.

The chain recombines TRBV7-2 with TRBJ2-5, with 11 bases aligning to TRBD2. V was pared by 5 bases and J by 5 bases, with 13 bases of the junction left unmatched. The CDR3 covers 17 residues. Germline loops: CDR1 SGHTA, CDR2 FQGNSA. CDR3 DNA: TGTGCCAGCAGCCATCATAGCGGGAGGGCCACGGGGGAGACCCAGTACTTC. As protein: CASSHHSGRATGETQYF.

This clone was observed a single time. Distinct nucleotide sequences in the sample also encode this CDR3. CDR3 in amino acids: CASSLGGTTNTEAFF. The CDR3 DNA is TGCGCCAGCAGCTTGGGGGGGACTACGAACACTGAAGCTTTCTTT. The genes are TRBV5-1 and TRBJ1-1, with D tentatively TRBD1 (5 bases). Germline V gives CDR1 SGHRS, CDR2 YFSETQ. V was cut by 0 bases and J by 1 base, with 10 bases left in between. This CDR3 spans 15 amino acids.

As DNA, the CDR3 is TGTGCCACCAGTGATTTGCGTCTTGGCCGGGCAGATACGCAGTATTTT. Amino acid sequence: CATSDLRLGRADTQYF. V usage is TRBV24-1 and J usage is TRBJ2-3; D call uncertain. Germline lookup yields CDR1 KGHDR and CDR2 SFDVKD. The CDR3 is 16 amino acids. V lost 0 bases, J lost 4 bases, and 13 bases lay in between.

The chain employs TRBV19 and TRBJ2-3; no reliable D call. Germline assignment: CDR1 LNHDA and CDR2 SQIVND (reference sequence). This CDR3 comprises 13 residues. Trimming shortened V by 4 bases and J by 0 bases, and 5 bases separated the two germline ends. The CDR3 DNA is TGTGCCAGTAGTACTTCTAGCACAGATACGCAGTATTTT. Its protein product is CASSTSSTDTQYF.

CDR3 protein: CASRWTGETEAFF. Here the CDR3 DNA reads TGCGCCAGCAGATGGACAGGGGAAACTGAAGCTTTCTTT. The chain is built from TRBV5-1 and TRBJ1-1, with TRBD1 matching over 9 bases. The V gene's germline CDR1 is SGHRS and CDR2 YFSETQ. There are 13 residues in the CDR3. Losses at the gene ends were 5 bases for V and 5 bases for J; bases not matched to a gene: 4.

V is TRBV2 and J is TRBJ2-7; D gene ambiguous. Trimming left V 5 bases short and J 5 bases short, with 7 bases between. CDR1 is SNHLY and CDR2 is FYNNEI in the germline V gene. This CDR3 region has 11 residues. The chain's CDR3 is CASSPEDEQYF. The CDR3 nucleotides are TGTGCCAGCAGTCCAGAAGACGAGCAGTACTTC.

V is TRBV5-1 and J is TRBJ2-7; TRBD1 aligns across 9 bases. V lost 3 bases and J lost 5; bases outside the gene matches: 6. The germline CDR1 and CDR2 sequences are SGHRS and YFSETQ. This CDR3 is 14 amino acids long. CDR3 sequence: CASSSGTGFNEQYF. DNA for the CDR3: TGCGCCAGCAGCTCCGGGACAGGGTTTAACGAGCAGTACTTC. The full variable domain, completed using reference TRBV5-1 and TRBJ2-7, is KAGVTQTPRYLIKTRGQQVTLSCSPISGHRSVSWYQQTPGQGLQFLFEYFSETQRNKGNFPGRFSGRQFSNSRSEMNVSTLELGDSALYLCASSSGTGFNEQYFGPGTRLTVT.

J is TRBJ2-5 and V is TRBV7-8, with D perhaps matching TRBD2 (6 bases). V lost 2 bases and J lost 5, with 15 bases in between. The CDR3 consists of 15 residues. Germline V gene data show CDR1 as SGHVS and CDR2 as FQNEAQ. The CDR3: CASSLRRAGIETQYF. The CDR3 region has the DNA TGTGCCAGCAGCTTAAGGAGGGCCGGTATTGAGACCCAGTACTTC.

The V and J genes are TRBV18 and TRBJ2-7; 8 bases fit TRBD2. V shed 3 bases, J shed 5 bases, and the junction held 9 bases outside the gene matches. The length of the CDR3 is 15 residues. Germline CDR1 is KGHSH and CDR2 is LQKENI. CDR3 sequence: CASSPPEKRGNEQYF. The CDR3 DNA reads TGTGCCAGCTCACCTCCAGAGAAGCGGGGGAACGAGCAGTACTTC.

This clone was detected only a few times. The rearrangement links TRBV4-3 to TRBJ2-7, with a possible D match to TRBD2 (5 bases). V lost 0 bases and J 4 bases, leaving 13 bases between the germline ends. The CDR3 runs to 15 residues. CDR1 is LGHNA, CDR2 YSLEER, per germline. DNA for the CDR3: TGCGCCAGCAGCCAAGATCCTCCGGGAATGTACGAGCAGTACTTC. This gives the protein CASSQDPPGMYEQYF.

This CDR3 reads CASSPPTPGETQYF. CDR3 nucleotide sequence: TGTGCCAGCAGCCCTCCTACCCCGGGAGAGACCCAGTACTTC. The chain uses TRBV9 and TRBJ2-5; D not certain. The V gene's germline CDR1 is SGDLS and CDR2 YYNGEE. The length of the CDR3 is 14 residues. Between the trimmed V and J ends, which lost 4 bases and 4 bases, there was a span of 14 bases. Filled out from reference TRBV9 and TRBJ2-5, the complete variable domain reads DSGVTQTPKHLITATGQRVTLRCSPRSGDLSVYWYQQSLDQGLQFLIQYYNGEERAKGNILERFSAQQFPDLHSELNLSSLELGDSALYFCASSPPTPGETQYFGPGTRLLVL.

CDR3 region: CASRRGLRGSETQYF. CDR3 DNA sequence: TGTGCCAGCAGACGAGGTCTCCGGGGATCAGAGACCCAGTACTTC. The V and J genes are TRBV3-1 (or the pseudogene TRBV3-2) and TRBJ2-5, with a tentative D call TRBD2 (5 bases). V was pared by 6 bases and J by 4 bases, with 18 bases between. The CDR3 covers 15 residues. In germline, CDR1 is LGHDT, CDR2 YNNKEL (reference sequence).

This clone has more than one count but fewer than ten. The chain combines TRBV10-3 with TRBJ1-1; tentatively, D is TRBD1 (6 bases). V lost 7 bases, J lost 3 bases, and 15 bases lay in between. The length of the CDR3 is 14 residues. Germline lookup yields CDR1 ENHRY and CDR2 SYGVKD. The CDR3 region has the DNA TGTGCCATCAAGACCCGGACAGTGGACACTGAAGCTTTCTTT. It codes for CAIKTRTVDTEAFF.

The J gene is TRBJ2-1, the V gene TRBV28; D perhaps matches TRBD1 (5 bases). CDR1 and CDR2 (germline): MDHEN, SYDVKM. The CDR3 runs to 21 residues. V lost 6 bases and J 6 bases, leaving 36 bases between the germline ends. The CDR3 loop reads CASSPERIWDLLGQYRNEQFF. CDR3 sequence (DNA): TGTGCCAGCAGCCCCGAACGCATATGGGATCTATTGGGGCAATACCGCAATGAGCAGTTCTTC.

The rearrangement uses TRBV5-1 and TRBJ2-1; TRBD1 aligns across 7 bases. This CDR3 has 16 amino acids. The germline gives CDR1 SGHRS, CDR2 YFSETQ. V lost 4 bases to trimming and J lost 5 bases; unmatched junction nucleotides: 12. The CDR3 sequence: CASSPWSGTEHNEQFF. CDR3 DNA: TGCGCCAGCAGCCCTTGGTCTGGGACAGAGCACAATGAGCAGTTCTTC.

This sequence joins TRBV18 and TRBJ2-3, with a tentative D call TRBD1 (6 bases). The germline V gene has CDR1 KGHSH and CDR2 LQKENI. The CDR3 has 16 residues. Trimming took 4 bases from V and 1 from J, leaving 15 bases between them. CDR3 nucleotide sequence: TGTGCCAGCTCACAAGGCTATTCAGGGGGCACAGATACGCAGTATTTT. Its translation: CASSQGYSGGTDTQYF.

The CDR3 is CASSVGGSHSPLHF. CDR3 nucleotide sequence: TGTGCCAGCAGCGTGGGGGGGAGCCATTCACCCCTCCACTTT. The chain is built from TRBV9 and TRBJ1-6, with a weak D call TRBD1 (5 bases). The V gene lost 2 bases and the J gene lost 8 bases, with 11 bases spanning the gap. Germline lookup yields CDR1 SGDLS and CDR2 YYNGEE. The CDR3 is 14 residues long.

The J gene is TRBJ2-5, the V gene TRBV6-2 or TRBV6-3; TRBD2 is a possible D gene (6 bases). V lost 4 bases, J lost 2 bases, and 11 bases lay in between. The CDR3 covers 14 residues. Germline V CDR1 and CDR2: MNHEY, SVGEGT. Written as DNA, the CDR3 is TGTGCCAGCAGTTTAGCGGTCAGACAAGAGACCCAGTACTTC. Translation gives CASSLAVRQETQYF.

The chain has TRBV7-2 and TRBJ2-7, with 13 nucleotides matching TRBD2. Germline V CDR1 and CDR2: SGHTA, FQGNSA. Losses at the gene ends were 5 bases for V and 7 bases for J; bases not matched to a gene: 8. The CDR3 consists of 15 residues. CDR3 sequence: CASSTLAGGPGEQYF. CDR3 DNA sequence: TGTGCCAGCAGCACACTAGCGGGAGGGCCAGGGGAGCAGTACTTC.

The V gene is TRBV7-2, the J gene TRBJ2-2; perhaps TRBD1 as D (7 bases). The CDR3 is 14 amino acids. Trimming removed 5 bases from V and 6 bases from J, with 13 bases in between. CDR1 and CDR2 (germline): SGHTA, FQGNSA. This CDR3 is CASSIFRGAGELFF. In DNA form, the CDR3 reads TGTGCCAGCAGCATATTCAGGGGGGCCGGGGAGCTGTTTTTT. Full variable domain (outside the CDR3, taken from reference TRBV7-2 and TRBJ2-2): GAGVSQSPSNKVTEKGKDVELRCDPISGHTALYWYRQSLGQGLEFLIYFQGNSAPDKSGLPSDRFSAERTGGSVSTLTIQRTQQEDSAVYLCASSIFRGAGELFFGEGSRLTVL.

The chain combines TRBV25-1 with TRBJ2-7; weak D call: TRBD1 (5 bases). V shed 4 bases and J shed 5 bases, with 12 bases lying between them. Germline CDR1 reads MGHDK; CDR2 reads SYGVNS. The CDR3 runs 13 residues. The CDR3, as DNA: TGTGCCAGCAGTGCGCCAGGGTCACACGAGCAGTACTTC. This codes for CASSAPGSHEQYF.

The genes are TRBV12-1 and TRBJ2-7; TRBD2 is taken as the D call from the table, unchecked against the DNA. TRBV12-1 is annotated as a pseudogene. The CDR3 is 12 amino acids. CDR3 protein: CASSSGLWEQYF. The DNA for the CDR3 is TGTGCCAGCAGCTCGGGACTCTGGGAGCAGTACTTC.